The source of this T cell receptor beta chain is a study of blood T cell repertoires in COVID-19. Study as a whole: Donors in the United States, Italy and Spain gave samples during acute or convalescent COVID-19. T cells, B-cell-depleted T cells, or PBMCs supplied cDNA or gDNA.

Under the authors' procedure: Quantification of nucleated cells was approximated via reference gene primer amplification. Sequencing used immunoSEQ multiplex PCR; TCRdb keeps in-frame clones, though not all of them. V, J and clone size were drawn from that table, and D and trimming were deduced from the DNA. The top ten clones hold about 21% of a sample with about 75,000 clones, more than 70% of them seen once. V was trimmed by 4 bases and J by 7 bases, leaving 14 bases between them. This CDR3 comprises 14 residues. The germline V gene has CDR1 SGHTA and CDR2 FQGNSA. The sample consisted of peripheral blood. V gene TRBV7-2 combines with J gene TRBJ1-5, with D perhaps TRBD1 (5 bases). This TCR was recovered from a human donor in a cohort sampled during active COVID-19. The CDR3 is CASSSQGLVQPQHF. The CDR3 DNA is TGTGCCAGCAGCTCCCAGGGACTGGTCCAGCCCCAGCATTTT.